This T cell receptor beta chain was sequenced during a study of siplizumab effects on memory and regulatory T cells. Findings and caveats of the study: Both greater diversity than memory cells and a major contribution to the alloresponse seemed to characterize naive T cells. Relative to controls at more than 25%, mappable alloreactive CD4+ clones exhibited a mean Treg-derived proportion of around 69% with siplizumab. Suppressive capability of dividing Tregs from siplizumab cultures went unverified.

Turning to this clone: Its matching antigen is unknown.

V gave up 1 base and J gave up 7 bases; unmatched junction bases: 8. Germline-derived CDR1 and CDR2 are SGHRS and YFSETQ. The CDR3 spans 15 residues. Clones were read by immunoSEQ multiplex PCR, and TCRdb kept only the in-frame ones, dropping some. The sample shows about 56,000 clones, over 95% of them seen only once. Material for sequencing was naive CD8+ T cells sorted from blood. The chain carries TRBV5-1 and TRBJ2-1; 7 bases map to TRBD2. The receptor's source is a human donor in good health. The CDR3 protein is CASSLNAGELNEQFF. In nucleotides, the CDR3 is TGCGCCAGCAGCTTGAACGCGGGAGAGCTAAATGAGCAGTTCTTC.